A selection of T cell receptor beta chains follows, all from one sample in a study of T cells in Graves' hyperthyroidism and ophthalmopathy. MiXCR was run by TCRdb on the multiplex PCR reads, yielding one entry per CDR3 protein. Here the sample spans about 280,000 distinct CDR3 sequences, around a quarter being singletons. The sample taken for sequencing was blood. The receptor set was obtained from a man aged 35-49 years with Graves' hyperthyroidism that later progressed to Graves' ophthalmopathy. Both conserved end residues are part of each CDR3. Each record gives: J gene, V gene, D gene, clone size, CDR3 protein, CDR3 DNA. The D gene is left open where the match is weak. Clone size is given for some rows only: seen once, a few or many times, or a class if the clone is expanded.

J: TRBJ2-5; V: TRBV20-1; D: .; size: many; CDR3: CSGARQVQETQYF; DNA: TGCAGTGGAGCTCGCCAAGTCCAAGAGACCCAGTACTTC
J: TRBJ2-7; V: TRBV2; D: .; size: many; CDR3: CASSGSGQTYEQYF; DNA: TGTGCCAGCAGTGGGTCGGGACAAACCTACGAGCAGTACTTC
J: TRBJ2-2; V: TRBV11-1; D: TRBD2; size: few; CDR3: CASSQREAGAPRELFF; DNA: TGTGCCAGCAGCCAGCGAGAAGCGGGAGCCCCCCGGGAGCTGTTTTTT
J: TRBJ2-7; V: TRBV12-3/TRBV12-4; D: TRBD2; size: many; CDR3: CASNRGGLPYEQYF; DNA: TGTGCCAGCAACCGCGGGGGTCTCCCTTACGAGCAGTACTTC
J: TRBJ1-1; V: TRBV24-1; D: .; size: many; CDR3: CATSATKGLGGNTEAFF; DNA: TGTGCCACCAGTGCGACGAAAGGGTTGGGTGGGAACACTGAAGCTTTCTTT
J: TRBJ1-1; V: TRBV12-3/TRBV12-4; D: .; size: .; CDR3: CASSAGPLDVTEAFF; DNA: TGTGCCAGCAGTGCGGGACCGCTGGATGTGACTGAAGCTTTCTTT
J: TRBJ2-5; V: TRBV13; D: .; size: .; CDR3: CASSPQGLRETQYF; DNA: TGTGCCAGCAGTCCACAGGGATTACGAGAGACCCAGTACTTC
J: TRBJ2-2; V: TRBV7-8; D: TRBD2; size: .; CDR3: CASSWPREGDTGELFF; DNA: TGTGCCAGCAGCTGGCCCCGGGAGGGGGACACCGGGGAGCTGTTTTTT
J: TRBJ1-5; V: TRBV12-3/TRBV12-4; D: .; size: many; CDR3: CASSRGGNQPQHF; DNA: TGTGCCAGCAGCCGCGGGGGGAATCAGCCCCAGCATTTT
J: TRBJ2-2; V: TRBV6-4; D: TRBD2; size: many; CDR3: CASTRLLTSGRFANTGELFF; DNA: TGTGCCAGCACCAGACTCTTGACTAGCGGGAGGTTTGCGAACACCGGGGAGCTGTTTTTT
J: TRBJ1-2; V: TRBV19; D: .; size: many; CDR3: CASTPGGGAYGYTF; DNA: TGTGCCAGTACCCCCGGGGGGGGAGCCTATGGCTACACCTTC
J: TRBJ2-5; V: TRBV2; D: TRBD2; size: few; CDR3: CASKWTSGNQETQYF; DNA: TGTGCCAGCAAGTGGACTAGCGGGAACCAAGAGACCCAGTACTTC
J: TRBJ1-1; V: TRBV28; D: .; size: few; CDR3: CASSSPGEGVNTEAFF; DNA: TGTGCCAGCAGTTCCCCAGGCGAAGGGGTGAACACTGAAGCTTTCTTT
J: TRBJ2-6; V: TRBV6-5; D: TRBD1; size: many; CDR3: CASSLAGGSGANVLTF; DNA: TGTGCCAGCAGTTTAGCAGGGGGCTCTGGGGCCAACGTCCTGACTTTC
J: TRBJ2-5; V: TRBV12-3/TRBV12-4; D: .; size: .; CDR3: CASSFGQDETQYF; DNA: TGTGCCAGCAGTTTCGGGCAGGACGAGACCCAGTACTTC
J: TRBJ1-1; V: TRBV28; D: .; size: many; CDR3: CASSQSGREETEAFF; DNA: TGTGCCAGCAGCCAAAGTGGCAGAGAAGAAACTGAAGCTTTCTTT
J: TRBJ2-7; V: TRBV12-3/TRBV12-4; D: TRBD2; size: many; CDR3: CASRISGSSEQYF; DNA: TGTGCCAGCAGGATTAGCGGGAGTTCCGAGCAGTACTTC
J: TRBJ2-7; V: TRBV18; D: TRBD2; size: many; CDR3: CASSRLAGGDYEQYF; DNA: TGTGCCAGCTCACGATTAGCGGGAGGAGACTACGAGCAGTACTTC
J: TRBJ2-2; V: TRBV11-2; D: .; size: .; CDR3: CASSADGTGELFF; DNA: TGTGCCAGCAGCGCGGACGGAACCGGGGAGCTGTTTTTT
J: TRBJ2-2; V: TRBV5-1; D: .; size: many; CDR3: CASSLSRSSGELFF; DNA: TGCGCCAGCAGCCTCAGTAGGTCCTCCGGGGAGCTGTTTTTT
J: TRBJ1-5; V: TRBV28; D: .; size: .; CDR3: CASRATINNQPQHF; DNA: TGTGCCAGCCGTGCAACAATAAACAATCAGCCCCAGCATTTT
J: TRBJ2-7; V: TRBV7-6; D: TRBD1; size: once; CDR3: CASSPLAGTGVLYEQYF; DNA: TGTGCCAGCAGCCCACTTGCCGGGACAGGGGTTCTCTACGAGCAGTACTTC
J: TRBJ1-5; V: TRBV2; D: .; size: many; CDR3: CASRTGRANQPQHF; DNA: TGTGCCAGCAGGACAGGACGGGCAAATCAGCCCCAGCATTTT
J: TRBJ2-2; V: TRBV12-3/TRBV12-4; D: TRBD1; size: .; CDR3: CASFPSGRGSTGELFF; DNA: TGTGCCAGCTTTCCATCGGGCAGGGGGAGCACCGGGGAGCTGTTTTTT
J: TRBJ2-7; V: TRBV6-1; D: .; size: .; CDR3: CATSSDSYEQYF; DNA: TGTGCCACAAGCTCGGACAGCTACGAGCAGTACTTC
J: TRBJ1-5; V: TRBV20-1; D: .; size: many; CDR3: CSARIGNQPQHF; DNA: TGCAGTGCTAGAATCGGCAATCAGCCCCAGCATTTT
J: TRBJ1-1; V: TRBV13; D: .; size: many; CDR3: CASSVDSFAEAFF; DNA: TGTGCCAGCAGCGTAGACTCGTTTGCTGAAGCTTTCTTT
J: TRBJ2-7; V: TRBV24-1; D: TRBD1; size: many; CDR3: CATSDQTGAPYEQYF; DNA: TGTGCCACCAGTGATCAGACAGGGGCTCCCTACGAGCAGTACTTC
J: TRBJ2-7; V: TRBV29-1; D: TRBD2; size: many; CDR3: CSVNLAGTYEQYF; DNA: TGCAGCGTGAACCTAGCGGGAACCTACGAGCAGTACTTC
J: TRBJ1-1; V: TRBV28; D: .; size: few; CDR3: CASSLEFWNEAFF; DNA: TGTGCCAGCAGTTTAGAGTTTTGGAATGAAGCTTTCTTT
J: TRBJ1-1; V: TRBV10-3; D: .; size: .; CDR3: CAISDDSLYTEAFF; DNA: TGTGCCATCAGTGACGACAGCCTTTACACTGAAGCTTTCTTT
J: TRBJ1-5; V: TRBV6-5; D: TRBD1; size: many; CDR3: CASSYPTGGAGNQPQHF; DNA: TGTGCCAGCAGTTACCCCACAGGGGGCGCGGGCAATCAGCCCCAGCATTTT
J: TRBJ1-2; V: TRBV6-5; D: .; size: many; CDR3: CASSNGGGGYTF; DNA: TGTGCCAGCAGCAACGGGGGAGGTGGCTACACCTTC
J: TRBJ2-3; V: TRBV12-3/TRBV12-4; D: .; size: .; CDR3: CASSPSPLGDTQYF; DNA: TGTGCCAGCAGTCCCAGTCCCCTCGGGGATACGCAGTATTTT
J: TRBJ1-1; V: TRBV27; D: TRBD1; size: many; CDR3: CASKRTGGLEAFF; DNA: TGTGCCAGCAAACGAACAGGGGGGTTAGAAGCTTTCTTT
J: TRBJ1-5; V: TRBV24-1; D: .; size: many; CDR3: CATSSTGERPQHF; DNA: TGTGCCACCAGTAGCACGGGTGAGCGGCCCCAGCATTTT
J: TRBJ2-7; V: TRBV6-5; D: .; size: many; CDR3: CASSYSAWAPAYF; DNA: TGTGCCAGCAGTTACTCGGCGTGGGCCCCCGCGTACTTC
J: TRBJ2-3; V: TRBV28; D: .; size: .; CDR3: CASSSPGLATDTQYF; DNA: TGTGCCAGCAGTTCACCGGGACTGGCCACAGATACGCAGTATTTT
J: TRBJ1-2; V: TRBV2; D: .; size: many; CDR3: CASSDPYGGYTF; DNA: TGTGCCAGCAGTGATCCCTATGGTGGCTACACCTTC
J: TRBJ2-7; V: TRBV11-2; D: TRBD2; size: many; CDR3: CASSLGGLAVYEQYF; DNA: TGTGCCAGCAGCTTAGGGGGACTAGCGGTCTACGAGCAGTACTTC
J: TRBJ1-5; V: TRBV28; D: .; size: .; CDR3: CASRLGRQPQHF; DNA: TGTGCCAGCAGACTAGGGAGGCAGCCCCAGCATTTT
J: TRBJ1-1; V: TRBV6-2/TRBV6-3; D: .; size: few; CDR3: CASRPGPFTEAFF; DNA: TGTGCCAGCAGACCCGGACCCTTCACTGAAGCTTTCTTT
J: TRBJ1-5; V: TRBV2; D: TRBD1; size: many; CDR3: CASKTGATQPQHF; DNA: TGTGCCAGCAAAACAGGGGCCACTCAGCCCCAGCATTTT
J: TRBJ1-2; V: TRBV29-1; D: .; size: many; CDR3: CSVEEPVGGYGYTF; DNA: TGCAGCGTTGAAGAGCCCGTCGGGGGTTATGGCTACACCTTC
J: TRBJ1-1; V: TRBV3-1; D: .; size: .; CDR3: CASSQVALNTEAFF; DNA: TGTGCCAGCAGCCAAGTGGCACTGAACACTGAAGCTTTCTTT
J: TRBJ1-1; V: TRBV9; D: .; size: many; CDR3: CASSVGGRTEAFF; DNA: TGTGCCAGCAGCGTAGGGGGTCGCACTGAAGCTTTCTTT
J: TRBJ1-2; V: TRBV12-3/TRBV12-4; D: .; size: many; CDR3: CASNYPGQPEEGYTF; DNA: TGTGCCAGCAACTATCCCGGACAACCCGAGGAGGGCTACACCTTC
J: TRBJ1-2; V: TRBV6-2/TRBV6-3; D: .; size: .; CDR3: CASSWTLYGYTF; DNA: TGTGCCAGCAGTTGGACCCTCTATGGCTACACCTTC
J: TRBJ1-2; V: TRBV12-3/TRBV12-4; D: .; size: many; CDR3: CASSFTANYGYTF; DNA: TGTGCCAGCAGTTTCACAGCGAACTATGGCTACACCTTC
J: TRBJ1-3; V: TRBV6-5; D: .; size: .; CDR3: CASSYRLSGNTIYF; DNA: TGTGCCAGCAGTTACCGCCTCTCTGGAAACACCATATATTTT
J: TRBJ1-6; V: TRBV3-1; D: .; size: many; CDR3: CASSQRGDSPLHF; DNA: TGTGCCAGCAGCCAGAGGGGGGATTCACCCCTCCACTTT